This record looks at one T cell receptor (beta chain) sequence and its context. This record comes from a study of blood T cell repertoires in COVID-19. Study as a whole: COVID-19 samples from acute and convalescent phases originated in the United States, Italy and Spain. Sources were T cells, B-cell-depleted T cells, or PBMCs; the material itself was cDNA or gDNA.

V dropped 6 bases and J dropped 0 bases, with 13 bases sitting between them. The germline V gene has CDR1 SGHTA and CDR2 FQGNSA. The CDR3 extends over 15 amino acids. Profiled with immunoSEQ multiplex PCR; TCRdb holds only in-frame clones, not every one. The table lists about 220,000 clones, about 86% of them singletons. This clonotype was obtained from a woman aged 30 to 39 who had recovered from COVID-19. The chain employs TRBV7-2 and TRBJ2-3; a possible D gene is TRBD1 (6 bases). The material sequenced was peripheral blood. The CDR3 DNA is TGTGCCAGCAGAGAGGGACAAACTAGCACAGATACGCAGTATTTT. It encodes CASREGQTSTDTQYF.